What follows are 5 T cell receptor beta chains derived from one specimen sequenced in a study of blood T cell repertoires in COVID-19. TCRdb's copy holds only in-frame clones and misses some; the assay was immunoSEQ multiplex PCR. This sample has about 81,000 clones, with approximately 92% found just once. The sample taken for sequencing was peripheral blood. The receptors here all came from a woman aged 80 or older with active COVID-19.

CDR3: CASTDRDAGELFF. In nucleotides, the CDR3 is TGTGCCAGCACCGACAGGGATGCCGGGGAGCTGTTTTTT. The rearrangement uses TRBV2 and TRBJ2-2; TRBD1 matches 7 bases. With 7 bases clipped from V and 6 bases from J, the junction kept 5 bases outside the gene matches. The length of the CDR3 is 13 residues. The V gene's germline CDR1 is SNHLY and CDR2 FYNNEI. The full variable domain, completed using reference TRBV2 and TRBJ2-2, is EPEVTQTPSHQVTQMGQEVILRCVPISNHLYFYWYRQILGQKVEFLVSFYNNEISEKSEIFDDQFSVERPDGSNFTLKIRSTKLEDSAMYFCASTDRDAGELFFGEGSRLTVL.

The gene calls are TRBV11-2 and TRBJ2-5, with D possibly matching TRBD2 (5 bases). CDR1 and CDR2 from the germline V gene are SGHAT and FQNNGV. Between the trimmed V and J ends, which lost 6 bases and 3 bases, there was a span of 14 bases. CDR3 length: 14 residues. This CDR3 is CASRDSSGKETQYF. CDR3 nucleotide sequence: TGTGCCAGCAGGGACTCCTCGGGAAAAGAGACCCAGTACTTC.

V usage is TRBV2 and J usage is TRBJ2-5, with TRBD2 matching 11 bases. From germline, CDR1 is SNHLY and CDR2 FYNNEI. V lost 7 bases, J lost 5 bases, and 9 bases stayed unmatched. There are 15 residues in the CDR3. In DNA, the CDR3 is TGTGCCAGCAAATACCGGACTAGCGGGTTGGAGACCCAGTACTTC. This encodes CASKYRTSGLETQYF.

The chain is built from TRBV19 and TRBJ2-7; 7 bases are shared with TRBD2. With V trimmed by 6 bases and J by 3 bases, 8 bases remained unmatched. CDR1 and CDR2 from the germline V gene are LNHDA and SQIVND (reference sequence). CDR3 length: 14 residues. The CDR3 sequence is CASSSGAGSYEQYF. As DNA, the CDR3 is TGTGCCAGTAGCTCCGGAGCGGGAAGCTACGAGCAGTACTTC. The variable domain in full, with the rest retrieved from reference TRBV19 and TRBJ2-7, is DGGITQSPKYLFRKEGQNVTLSCEQNLNHDAMYWYRQDPGQGLRLIYYSQIVNDFQKGDIAEGYSVSREKKESFPLTVTSAQKNPTAFYLCASSSGAGSYEQYFGPGTRLTVT.

This rearrangement joins TRBV19 to TRBJ2-7; 7 bases are shared with TRBD1. Per the germline V gene, CDR1 is LNHDA and CDR2 is SQIVND (reference sequence). The CDR3 spans 13 residues. V lost 6 bases, J lost 5 bases, and 7 bases stayed unmatched. This CDR3 reads CASRSRGLDEQYF. The CDR3 region has the DNA TGTGCCAGTAGAAGCAGGGGGTTAGACGAGCAGTACTTC.